The 18 T cell receptor beta chains below all came from one sample that was sequenced in a study of breast tumors, draining lymph nodes, adjacent tissues. MiXCR, run by TCRdb on the multiplex PCR reads, gives a single entry per CDR3 protein. The sample lists fewer than 140,000 distinct CDR3 sequences; under 40% were seen once. Axillary draining lymph nodes of breast cancer patients supplied the node samples. The specimen sequenced was axillary lymph node tissue. The receptors here all came from a female donor with breast cancer. Some clones in this sample may be carry-over from other donors' samples.

With regard to this clonotype: Given a much more abundant clone one base away, this may be a read error. V is TRBV29-1 and J is TRBJ1-1; weak D call: TRBD1 (5 bases). The CDR3 length is 12 residues. Germline CDR1 SQVTM, CDR2 ANQGSEA. V shed 3 bases and J shed 8 bases, with 13 bases lying between them. The DNA for the CDR3 is TGCAGCGTTGACAGGTCGGGGGGAGAAGCTTTCTTT. Residues: CSVDRSGGEAFF.

This clonotype has only a few counts. Mismatch with germline at one junction end may stem from a read error. V is TRBV7-9 and J is TRBJ2-4, with D unresolved. The CDR3 loop spans 15 amino acids. Germline lookup yields CDR1 SEHNR and CDR2 FQNEAQ (reference sequence). This CDR3 reads CASSSGESGKNIQHF. For the CDR3, the DNA is TGTGCCAGCAGCTCTGGGGAATCTGGCAAAAACATTCAGCACTTC.

Note on this clonotype: It is likely a read error, because the conserved phenylalanine at the end of the CDR3 is missing. This chain uses TRBV29-1 with TRBJ2-7, with 9 nucleotides matching TRBD1. From germline, CDR1 is SQVTM and CDR2 ANQGSEA. This CDR3 comprises 15 residues. V gave up 6 bases and J gave up 5 bases; unmatched junction bases: 14. The CDR3: CSVSALTGGSDEQYL. The CDR3 nucleotides are TGCAGCGTCTCTGCTCTGACAGGGGGATCGGACGAGCAGTACCTC.

This clonotype was seen only once. The chain has TRBV3-1 and TRBJ2-5; D not resolved. The CDR3 covers 13 residues. V shed 1 base and J shed 1 base, with 4 bases lying between them. CDR1 is LGHDT and CDR2 is YNNKEL in the germline V gene (reference sequence). CDR3 in DNA: TGTGCCAGCAGCCAAGCCACCCAAGAGACCCAGTACTTC. Its protein product is CASSQATQETQYF.

At least ten counts were recorded for this clonotype. The chain combines TRBV9 with TRBJ2-1; 7 positions agree with TRBD2. Trimming took 4 bases from V and 4 from J; bases not matched to a gene: 11. Per germline, CDR1 SGDLS and CDR2 YYNGEE. There are 16 residues in the CDR3. The CDR3 DNA reads as TGTGCCAGCAGCCCATCGACAGCGGGAACTTACAATGAGCAGTTCTTC. It yields the protein CASSPSTAGTYNEQFF. Based on the CDR3 plus reference TRBV9 and TRBJ2-1, the full variable domain is DSGVTQTPKHLITATGQRVTLRCSPRSGDLSVYWYQQSLDQGLQFLIQYYNGEERAKGNILERFSAQQFPDLHSELNLSSLELGDSALYFCASSPSTAGTYNEQFFGPGTRLTVL.

This clonotype was counted ten times or more. CDR3 amino acids: CASSQLGSGPGNTIYF. DNA of the CDR3: TGCGCCAGCAGCCAACTCGGGAGCGGGCCTGGAAACACCATATATTTT. The gene calls are TRBV4-1 and TRBJ1-3; D is unclear. Germline V gives CDR1 MGHRA, CDR2 YSYEKL. The CDR3 is 16 residues long. V was clipped by 2 bases and J by 2 bases, with 13 bases between them.

This clonotype was found many times. This chain joins TRBV5-1 and TRBJ2-7; the D is unclear. Deletions cut 0 bases from V and 3 bases from J, with 13 bases between. The germline V gene encodes CDR1 SGHRS and CDR2 YFSETQ. This CDR3 contains 15 residues. DNA for the CDR3: TGCGCCAGCAGCTTGGCCCCAGGATACAACTACGAGCAGTACTTC. Its translation is CASSLAPGYNYEQYF.

In its sample, this clonotype was seen many times. The chain has TRBV7-9 and TRBJ2-1; D gene ambiguous. Germline-derived CDR1 and CDR2 are SEHNR and FQNEAQ (reference sequence). Trimming took 5 bases from V and 4 from J, leaving 6 bases between them. This CDR3 comprises 12 residues. The CDR3 nucleotides are TGTGCCAGCAGCCCTGATTACAATGAGCAGTTCTTC. It is translated as CASSPDYNEQFF.

In its sample, this clonotype was seen many times. The gene calls are TRBV18 and TRBJ2-1; no firm D call. V was trimmed by 3 bases and J by 5 bases, leaving 11 bases between them. The CDR3 is 14 residues long. CDR1 KGHSH and CDR2 LQKENI come from the germline V gene. CDR3 sequence (DNA): TGTGCCAGCTCACCTTTGGCCAGCAACAATGAGCAGTTCTTC. This encodes CASSPLASNNEQFF.

This clonotype was counted many times. The genes are TRBV11-2 and TRBJ1-6; D is undetermined. This CDR3 comprises 16 residues. Germline V gene lookup returns CDR1 SGHAT and CDR2 FQNNGV. V lost 1 base and J lost 14, with 21 bases in between. Written as DNA, the CDR3 is TGTGCCAGCAGCTTAGCTTTACAGAATAATGGTGGAGCCCTCCACTTT. Protein product: CASSLALQNNGGALHF.

Concerning this clonotype: A much bigger clone sits one base away, suggesting this may be a read error. Lacking the conserved final phenylalanine or tryptophan, this CDR3 likely reflects a read error. The chain combines TRBV10-1 with TRBJ2-1; D ambiguous. CDR3 length: 13 amino acids. Germline CDR1 is WNHNN and CDR2 is SYGVQD (reference sequence). V was pared by 3 bases and J by 4 bases, with 7 bases between. The CDR3 protein is CASSEGRYNEQFL. Written as DNA, the CDR3 is TGCGCCAGCAGTGAAGGACGGTACAATGAGCAGTTCCTC.

The chain is built from TRBV5-8 and TRBJ1-5; maybe TRBD1 (5 bases). The germline V gene has CDR1 SGHTS and CDR2 YDEGEE. The CDR3 has 15 residues. V shed 4 bases and J shed 2 bases, with 13 bases lying between them. CDR3 nucleotide sequence: TGTGCCAGCAGCCCGCCAGGGCGAGGCAATCAGCCCCAGCATTTT. This gives the protein CASSPPGRGNQPQHF.

There are a few counts of this clonotype. This sequence joins TRBV28 and TRBJ2-4; 8 bases align to TRBD1. Trimming removed 7 bases from V and 2 bases from J; junction bases left unmatched: 7. CDR3 length equals 15 residues. Germline-derived CDR1 and CDR2 are MDHEN and SYDVKM. The CDR3 coding sequence is TGTGCCAGCAATCCCAGGGGGCTGCCCAAAAACATTCAGTACTTC. Translated: CASNPRGLPKNIQYF.

This clonotype was observed at least ten times. The V call is TRBV9, the J call TRBJ2-3; no clear D. V was clipped by 1 base and J by 1 base, with 13 bases between them. The CDR3 has 16 amino acids. Germline CDR1 SGDLS, CDR2 YYNGEE. The CDR3 bases are TGTGCCAGCAGCGTAACTGGGTACAGTGGCACAGATACGCAGTATTTT. This gives the protein CASSVTGYSGTDTQYF.

This clonotype is a singleton in its sample. This chain links TRBV4-3 with TRBJ2-5; 7 bases are a match to TRBD1. Germline V gene lookup returns CDR1 LGHNA and CDR2 YSLEER. The CDR3 is 14 residues long. V shed 4 bases, J shed 1 base, and the junction held 3 bases outside the gene matches. The CDR3 nucleotides are TGCGCCAGCAGCCCCGGGGACAGCCAAGAGACCCAGTACTTC. Protein product: CASSPGDSQETQYF.

In this sample, this clonotype turned up a few times. The chain has TRBV28 and TRBJ2-1, with D tentatively TRBD1 or TRBD2 (6 bases each). Trimming stripped 4 bases from V and 5 bases from J, with 18 bases between. CDR3 length: 16 residues. The germline V gene encodes CDR1 MDHEN and CDR2 SYDVKM. The CDR3, as DNA: TGTGCCAGCAGTTCCCCGGGGGCAGGGGCGCACAATGAGCAGTTCTTC. Translation: CASSSPGAGAHNEQFF.

This clonotype was detected many times. The V and J genes are TRBV15 and TRBJ1-5, with 8 bases that match TRBD1. V lost 2 bases, J lost 3 bases, and 9 bases stayed unmatched. CDR1 and CDR2 (germline): LNHNV, YYDKDF (reference sequence). CDR3 length: 17 amino acids. CDR3 coding DNA: TGTGCCACCAGCAGAACCTCAGGGGGCTCTTTCAATCAGCCCCAGCATTTT. It is translated as CATSRTSGGSFNQPQHF.

The chain carries TRBV27 and TRBJ2-1; TRBD1 is a possible D gene (5 bases). Between the trimmed V and J ends, which lost 6 bases and 3 bases, there was a span of 15 bases. The CDR3 covers 15 residues. In germline, CDR1 is MNHEY, CDR2 SMNVEV (reference sequence). This CDR3 is CASRSGLMDYNEQFF. The CDR3 DNA sequence: TGTGCCAGCAGATCAGGGTTAATGGACTACAATGAGCAGTTCTTC.